Below, 25 T cell receptor beta chains from the same sample are listed, as sequenced in a study of neurological immune-mediated disorders. From the 5' RACE reads, TCRdb called clonotypes with MiXCR, one entry per CDR3 protein. The sample includes 15,000 to 20,000 distinct CDR3 sequences, about 14% seen only once; the top ten take roughly an eighth. The sequenced sample was PBMCs. These receptor sequences come from a man aged 60-69 years with HTLV-1-associated myelopathy (HAM/TSP).

In its sample, this clonotype was seen many times. V and J are TRBV5-5 and TRBJ2-3; TRBD2 matches at 8 bases. This CDR3 contains 16 residues. Germline V CDR1 and CDR2: SGHKS, YYEKEE (reference sequence). The ends lost 1 base at V and 3 bases at J; junction bases unmatched: 7. In DNA, the CDR3 is TGTGCCAGCAGCTTGAAGCGGGGGATCGTGACAGATACGCAGTATTTT. As protein: CASSLKRGIVTDTQYF. Looking up the rest from reference TRBV5-5 and TRBJ2-3 gives the full variable domain: DAGVTQSPTHLIKTRGQQVTLRCSPISGHKSVSWYQQVLGQGPQFIFQYYEKEERGRGNFPDRFSARQFPNYSSELNVNALLLGDSALYLCASSLKRGIVTDTQYFGPGTRLTVL.

This clonotype was detected many times. CDR3 in amino acids: CASSLGVSYGYTF. In DNA, the CDR3 is TGTGCCAGCAGTTTAGGGGTCAGCTATGGCTACACCTTC. This sequence joins TRBV27 and TRBJ1-2; D is uncertain. V shed 2 bases and J shed 4 bases, with 8 bases lying between them. The CDR3 contains 13 residues. Per germline, CDR1 MNHEY and CDR2 SMNVEV (reference sequence).

Concerning this clonotype: Without the conserved terminal phenylalanine or tryptophan, this CDR3 likely stems from a read error. This chain uses TRBV27 with TRBJ2-7; 7 bases fit TRBD1. This CDR3 is 14 amino acids long. The J segment lost 2 bases and the V segment lost 5 bases, leaving 6 bases of the junction unmatched. Germline values: CDR1 MNHEY, CDR2 SMNVEV (reference sequence). The chain's CDR3 is CASSPGQAPYEQYL. CDR3 sequence (DNA): TGTGCCAGCAGTCCAGGACAGGCACCCTACGAGCAGTACTTA.

This clonotype was seen repeatedly, ten times or more. V usage is TRBV5-1 and J usage is TRBJ2-2, with 8 bases lining up with TRBD1. The CDR3 is made up of 15 amino acids. Germline CDR1 is SGHRS and CDR2 is YFSETQ. V was pared by 4 bases and J by 1 base, with 3 bases of the junction left unmatched. CDR3 sequence (DNA): TGCGCCAGCAGCCCCGGGACAGGGAACACCGGGGAGCTGTTTTTT. Encoded protein: CASSPGTGNTGELFF.

This clonotype was seen many times. V and J are TRBV11-3 and TRBJ2-1, with a tentative D call TRBD2 (6 bases). The V gene lost 1 base and the J gene lost 5 bases, with 24 bases spanning the gap. Germline CDR1 reads SGHNT; CDR2 reads YENEEA. This CDR3 spans 19 amino acids. The CDR3: CASSLGGGLSPSYNNEQFF. For the CDR3, the DNA is TGTGCCAGCAGCTTAGGAGGTGGACTATCCCCGTCTTACAACAATGAGCAGTTCTTC.

This clonotype was counted ten times or more. The V gene is TRBV2, the J gene TRBJ2-3, with a weak D call TRBD2 (6 bases). CDR1 and CDR2 from the germline V gene are SNHLY and FYNNEI. V was clipped by 6 bases and J by 0 bases, with 13 bases between them. The CDR3 totals 15 residues. The CDR3 bases are TGTGCCAGCAGGGTTGGGGGGACGAGCACAGATACGCAGTATTTT. Encoded protein: CASRVGGTSTDTQYF. Together with reference TRBV2 and TRBJ2-3, the CDR3 gives the full variable domain: EPEVTQTPSHQVTQMGQEVILRCVPISNHLYFYWYRQILGQKVEFLVSFYNNEISEKSEIFDDQFSVERPDGSNFTLKIRSTKLEDSAMYFCASRVGGTSTDTQYFGPGTRLTVL.

In its sample, this clonotype was seen many times. The gene calls are TRBV12-3 or TRBV12-4 and TRBJ2-2, with D perhaps TRBD1 (6 bases). With 3 bases removed from V and 0 bases from J, the gap between germline ends came to 14 bases. This CDR3 spans 17 amino acids. In nucleotides, the CDR3 is TGTGCCAGCAGTTTGGGCTTCTGGACAGCGAACACCGGGGAGCTGTTTTTT. It specifies CASSLGFWTANTGELFF.

Regarding this clonotype: The limits of the CDR3 on the DNA are not certain, so only TCRdb's listed CDR3 is given. The V call is TRBV7-9, the J call TRBJ2-2. The CDR3 has 19 residues if both end residues are counted. Germline loops: CDR1 SEHNR, CDR2 FQNEAQ (reference sequence). CDR3: CASSFYICSGRWNTGELFF.

This clonotype has a count of ten or more. The chain couples TRBV12-5 to TRBJ2-5; 13 bases line up with TRBD2. The V gene's germline CDR1 is LGHNT and CDR2 FRNRAP. The length of the CDR3 is 16 residues. J was trimmed by 2 bases and V by 4 bases; bases with no gene match: 4. The DNA for the CDR3 is TGTGCTAGTGGTTCGGGGACTAGCGGGGCTCAAGAGACCCAGTACTTC. This codes for CASGSGTSGAQETQYF.

In its sample, this clonotype was seen many times. This chain joins TRBV2 and TRBJ2-5; the D call may be TRBD1 or TRBD2 (5 bases each). V lost 7 bases and J lost 1, with 13 bases in between. This CDR3 has 14 amino acids. Germline V gene lookup returns CDR1 SNHLY and CDR2 FYNNEI. As DNA, the CDR3 is TGTGCCAGCACCAGGGAGATAGGCCAAGAGACCCAGTACTTC. Its protein is CASTREIGQETQYF.

This clonotype occurred once. One end of the junction does not line up with germline, which may come from a read error. The chain combines TRBV6-5 with TRBJ2-3; D is unclear. Germline loops: CDR1 MNHEY, CDR2 SVGAGI. This CDR3 contains 13 residues. Here the CDR3 reads CASRTDDTYTQYF. The CDR3 nucleotides are TGTGCCAGCAGAACAGACGACACATATACACAGTATTTT.

This clonotype was picked up many times. V is TRBV29-1 and J is TRBJ1-2; D is uncertain. The CDR3 contains 14 residues. V was clipped by 3 bases and J by 6 bases, with 17 bases between them. Germline CDR1 SQVTM, CDR2 ANQGSEA. CDR3 protein: CSVENKGKWNGYTF. As DNA, the CDR3 is TGCAGCGTTGAGAATAAAGGGAAATGGAATGGCTACACCTTC.

This clonotype is medium-sized by share. The chain combines TRBV3-1 with TRBJ1-1; D is ambiguous. This CDR3 region has 14 residues. The V end lost 4 bases, the J end lost 0 bases, and 9 bases lay between the germline ends. Germline assignment: CDR1 LGHDT and CDR2 YNNKEL (reference sequence). In DNA, the CDR3 is TGTGCCAGCAGCCTGAAACCCCTGAACACTGAAGCTTTCTTT. It yields the protein CASSLKPLNTEAFF. The complete variable domain, with remaining parts taken from reference TRBV3-1 and TRBJ1-1, reads DTAVSQTPKYLVTQMGNDKSIKCEQNLGHDTMYWYKQDSKKFLKIMFSYNNKELIINETVPNRFSPKSPDKAHLNLHINSLELGDSAVYFCASSLKPLNTEAFFGQGTRLTVV.

This clonotype was counted ten times or more. The chain is built from TRBV20-1 and TRBJ1-2; possibly TRBD1 for D (5 bases). Trimming cost V 0 bases and J 3 bases, with 14 bases left between them. The V gene's germline CDR1 is DFQATT and CDR2 SNEGSKA (reference sequence). This CDR3 region has 15 residues. CDR3: CSARDAQGNDYGYTF. CDR3 DNA: TGCAGTGCTAGAGATGCGCAGGGAAATGACTATGGCTACACCTTC.

This clonotype was counted many times. V gene TRBV12-3 or TRBV12-4 combines with J gene TRBJ1-1; no clear D. V lost 6 bases and J 2 bases, leaving 10 bases between the germline ends. The CDR3 consists of 13 residues. CDR3 sequence (DNA): TGTGCCAGCAGCGTTGGGGTAAACACTGAAGCTTTCTTT. It is translated as CASSVGVNTEAFF.

Only one count was recorded for this clonotype. The chain uses TRBV5-1 and TRBJ2-3, with D perhaps TRBD1 or TRBD2 (5 bases each). Germline CDR1 reads SGHRS; CDR2 reads YFSETQ. This CDR3 is built from 14 residues. The V end lost 3 bases, the J end lost 2 bases, and 10 bases lay between the germline ends. The CDR3 here is CASSSGPPTDTQYF. Here the CDR3 DNA reads TGCGCCAGCAGCTCGGGACCCCCCACAGATACGCAGTATTTT.

This clonotype was counted many times. CDR3 amino acids: CASSPDYEQYF. CDR3 bases: TGCGCCAGCAGCCCCGACTACGAGCAGTACTTC. The genes are TRBV5-1 and TRBJ2-7; no definite D call. Trimming stripped 4 bases from V and 3 bases from J, with 5 bases between. CDR3 size: 11 residues. From germline, CDR1 is SGHRS and CDR2 YFSETQ.

At least ten counts were recorded for this clonotype. The genes are TRBV12-3 or TRBV12-4 and TRBJ2-1; weak D call: TRBD1 (6 bases). Trimming removed 6 bases from V and 7 bases from J, with 16 bases in between. The CDR3 is 14 amino acids. The CDR3 coding sequence is TGTGCCAGCAGCCCTAGGACAGTTGGTAATGAGCAGTTCTTC. Protein: CASSPRTVGNEQFF.

The chain combines TRBV12-3 or TRBV12-4 with TRBJ2-3, with 7 nucleotides matching TRBD2. The CDR3 consists of 15 residues. Trimming removed 5 bases from V and 5 bases from J; junction bases left unmatched: 10. The CDR3, as DNA: TGTGCCAGCAGTCGACCGGGACTATATGTAGATACGCAGTATTTT. It codes for CASSRPGLYVDTQYF.

This clonotype was seen a handful of times. This sequence joins TRBV6-1 and TRBJ2-5, with TRBD2 as a possible D gene (6 bases). Deletions cut 2 bases from V and 7 bases from J, with 8 bases between. The germline V gene has CDR1 MNHNS and CDR2 SASEGT. The length of the CDR3 is 12 residues. The DNA for the CDR3 is TGTGCCAGCAGTGAAAACGGGGGGACCCAGTACTTC. Translating it yields CASSENGGTQYF.

The J gene is TRBJ2-7, the V gene TRBV6-5; D possibly uses TRBD1 or TRBD2 (5 bases each). Germline V gene data show CDR1 as MNHEY and CDR2 as SVGAGI. The CDR3 extends over 15 amino acids. Trimming cost V 9 bases and J 6 bases, with 24 bases left between them. As DNA, the CDR3 is TGTGCCAGAAAACAATCTTCCGGGACGAGCGGCGAGCAGTACTTC. As protein: CARKQSSGTSGEQYF.

This clonotype was counted many times. The chain links TRBV20-1 to TRBJ1-6; perhaps TRBD1 as D (6 bases). Germline values: CDR1 DFQATT, CDR2 SNEGSKA (reference sequence). This CDR3 is 17 amino acids long. Trimming pared 0 bases from V and 6 bases from J, leaving 18 bases between. CDR3 in DNA: TGCAGTGCTAGAGAGGCAGGAGGGGGATTTTCTAATTCACCCCTCCACTTT. Its translation: CSAREAGGGFSNSPLHF.

This clonotype was counted many times. This chain links TRBV3-1 with TRBJ2-1; D unclear. Germline V gene lookup returns CDR1 LGHDT and CDR2 YNNKEL (reference sequence). Trimming took off 3 bases at V and 8 bases at J, with 5 bases between the two ends. The CDR3 covers 11 residues. CDR3 sequence: CASSQVHEQFF. The CDR3 DNA sequence: TGTGCCAGCAGCCAGGTGCATGAGCAGTTCTTC.

In this sample, this clonotype is medium-sized (0.01 to 0.1%). The rearrangement uses TRBV7-2 and TRBJ1-4; 7 bases are shared with TRBD1. This CDR3 has 17 amino acids. The ends lost 0 bases at V and 3 bases at J; junction bases unmatched: 7. CDR1 SGHTA and CDR2 FQGNSA come from the germline V gene. CDR3 nucleotide sequence: TGTGCCAGCAGCTTAGCGTGGGGACAGCCCTCTAATGAAAAACTGTTTTTT. It yields the protein CASSLAWGQPSNEKLFF.

This clonotype was recorded many times. V gene TRBV10-3 combines with J gene TRBJ2-7; D is perhaps TRBD1 (6 bases). Germline CDR1 ENHRY, CDR2 SYGVKD. This CDR3 is built from 12 residues. V lost 6 bases and J lost 5, with 11 bases in between. CDR3 sequence: CAISPGQNEQYF. The CDR3 DNA is TGTGCCATCAGCCCGGGACAAAACGAGCAGTACTTC.